Below, one T cell receptor (beta chain) is given with its context. CDR1 and CDR2 from the germline V gene are SEHNR and FQNEAQ (reference sequence). Deletions cut 1 base from V and 7 bases from J, with 5 bases between. This CDR3 region has 12 residues. Repertoires were generated with immunoSEQ multiplex PCR, while TCRdb's copy carries only in-frame clones and drops some. This table holds 110,000 or so clones, 80% to 90% found once. The data are from a study of T cell responses to AZD1222 COVID-19 vaccine. The sequence was collected from an adult in good health. Sample: peripheral blood, taken on day 0 of AZD1222 vaccination. The rearrangement links TRBV7-9 to TRBJ1-5; D remains ambiguous. Written as DNA, the CDR3 is TGTGCCAGCAGCTTAGACAACCAGCCCCAGCATTTT. Protein: CASSLDNQPQHF.